The sequence of this TCR beta chain was determined in a study of blood T cell repertoires in COVID-19. Study background: The origin of the acute and convalescent COVID-19 samples was the United States, Italy and Spain. The analysed material was cDNA or gDNA that came from T cells, B-cell-depleted T cells, or PBMCs.

The CDR3 length is 17 residues. Germline values: CDR1 SGHDT, CDR2 YYEEEE. With 3 bases clipped from V and 10 bases from J, the junction kept 18 bases outside the gene matches. Authors' data handling: Quantification of nucleated cells was approximated via reference gene primer amplification. TCRdb's table, derived via immunoSEQ multiplex PCR, lists solely in-frame clones and lacks some. V and J calls and clone size come straight from that table; D and trimming were deduced from the DNA. The sample has about 240,000 clones, about 90% seen once. This TCR came from a man aged 55 to 70 who had recovered from COVID-19. The specimen was peripheral blood. This chain uses TRBV5-6 with TRBJ1-4; 7 bases match TRBD1. The CDR3 region is CASSSQVGGSFPTKLFF. Here the CDR3 DNA reads TGTGCCAGCAGCTCGCAAGTAGGGGGCTCTTTCCCCACAAAACTGTTTTTT.